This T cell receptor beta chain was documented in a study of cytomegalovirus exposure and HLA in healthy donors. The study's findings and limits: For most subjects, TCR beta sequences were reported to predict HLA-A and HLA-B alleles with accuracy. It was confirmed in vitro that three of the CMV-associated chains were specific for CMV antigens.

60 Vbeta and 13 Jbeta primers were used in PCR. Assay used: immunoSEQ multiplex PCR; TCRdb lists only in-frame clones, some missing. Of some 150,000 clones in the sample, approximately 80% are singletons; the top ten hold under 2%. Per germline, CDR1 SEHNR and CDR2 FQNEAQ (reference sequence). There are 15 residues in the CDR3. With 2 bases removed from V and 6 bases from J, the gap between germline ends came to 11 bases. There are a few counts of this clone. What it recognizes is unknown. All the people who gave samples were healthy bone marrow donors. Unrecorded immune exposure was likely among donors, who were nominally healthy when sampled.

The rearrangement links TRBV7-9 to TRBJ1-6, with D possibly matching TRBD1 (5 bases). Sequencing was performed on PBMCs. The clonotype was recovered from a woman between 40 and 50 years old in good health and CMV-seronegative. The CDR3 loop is CASSLLGHINSPLHF. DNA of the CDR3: TGTGCCAGCAGCTTACTCGGACACATTAATTCACCCCTCCACTTT.